This T cell receptor beta chain is drawn from a study of blood T cell repertoires in COVID-19. Study-level information: In each case, the material was cDNA or gDNA derived from T cells, B-cell-depleted T cells, or PBMCs.

Per the authors' pipeline: Estimation of nucleated cell counts was performed using reference gene primer amplification. Clones were read by immunoSEQ multiplex PCR, and TCRdb kept only the in-frame ones, dropping some. V, J and clone size derive from that table, while D and trimming were established from the DNA sequence. There are about 230,000 clones in the sample; roughly 80% occur only once, and approximately 7.9% lies in the top ten. The CDR3 runs 16 residues. Germline V gene lookup returns CDR1 SGHRS and CDR2 YFSETQ. The junction had 8 bases not matched to a gene; V was cut back by 0 bases and J by 7 bases.

The rearrangement joins TRBV5-1 to TRBJ2-1, with TRBD2 matching 9 bases. The material sequenced was peripheral blood. The TCR comes from a woman over 75 with acute or convalescent COVID-19. The CDR3 protein is CASSLEGGRASNEQFF. CDR3 in DNA: TGCGCCAGCAGCTTGGAAGGCGGGAGGGCCTCGAATGAGCAGTTCTTC.